This T cell receptor beta chain came from a study of blood T cell repertoires in COVID-19. For the study at large: T cells, B-cell-depleted T cells, or PBMCs provided the cDNA or gDNA that served as material.

Adults between about 18 and 95 years of age took part from under 30 US areas. Categorization into cohorts depended on clinical history that participants reported. Recovered status applied to Cohort 3 donors who had two consecutive negative PCRs. It also applied to those with clearance or with symptom resolution. TCRdb's table, derived via immunoSEQ multiplex PCR, lists solely in-frame clones and lacks some. There are a few hundred thousand clones in the sample; 87% occur only once, and approximately 3.1% lies in the top ten. The specimen was PBMCs or T cells enriched from blood (not recorded which). The TCR was taken from a woman aged 30 to 39 who had recovered from COVID-19.

CDR3 region: CASSRQGLQLFF. DNA for the CDR3: TGTGCCAGCAGTCGACAGGGATTACAGCTGTTTTTT. The rearrangement uses TRBV12-3 or TRBV12-4 and TRBJ2-2; 7 nucleotides line up with TRBD1. V lost 5 bases to trimming and J lost 12 bases; unmatched junction nucleotides: 6. The CDR3 is made up of 12 amino acids.